The 8 T cell receptor beta chains below were found in one sample sequenced in a study of CD8 T cells in ankylosing spondylitis. Study conclusions and caveats: Characteristic of ankylosing spondylitis blood, it appeared, was a TCR beta motif comprising roughly 8 highly homologous variants.

Antigen specificity for these receptors is unknown. TCRdb passed the 5' RACE reads through MiXCR, listing each CDR3 protein once. Altogether approximately 400,000 distinct CDR3 sequences are present, 17% being singletons, with the ten largest covering under 1.2%. Specimen: blood, either unsorted or a sorted T cell fraction (not recorded which). These TCRs come from a male donor with ankylosing spondylitis.

This clonotype was seen at least ten times. This chain joins TRBV12-3 or TRBV12-4 and TRBJ2-7; D call uncertain. The CDR3 has 14 residues. V was pared by 5 bases and J by 1 base, with 12 bases between. The DNA of the CDR3 is TGTGCCAGCAGTGGTTTGGGGTCTTCCTACGAGCAGTACTTC. It is translated as CASSGLGSSYEQYF.

This chain joins TRBV6-5 and TRBJ1-2; the D is unclear. From germline, CDR1 is MNHEY and CDR2 SVGAGI. V was shortened by 2 bases and J by 7 bases, with 11 bases between the two germline ends. The CDR3 totals 13 residues. The CDR3 bases are TGTGCCAGCAGTTACGCGGGGAGACCTGGCTACACCTTC. It translates to CASSYAGRPGYTF.

This clonotype has ten or more counts. The chain uses TRBV4-1 and TRBJ1-1; no firm D call. Trimming cost V 0 bases and J 3 bases, with 5 bases left between them. The CDR3 has 13 residues. The germline CDR1 and CDR2 sequences are MGHRA and YSYEKL. CDR3 sequence reads: CASSQDRDTEAFF. The CDR3 DNA reads TGCGCCAGCAGCCAAGATAGGGACACTGAAGCTTTCTTT.

This clonotype appeared a few times. The chain joins TRBV15 to TRBJ2-1; no reliable D call. Germline V gene lookup returns CDR1 LNHNV and CDR2 YYDKDF (reference sequence). CDR3 length: 14 amino acids. V was pared by 4 bases and J by 3 bases, with 10 bases between. This CDR3 is CATSTRNVYNEQFF. In DNA form, the CDR3 reads TGTGCCACCAGCACCCGGAACGTCTACAATGAGCAGTTCTTC. The variable domain in full, completed from reference TRBV15 and TRBJ2-1, reads DAMVIQNPRYQVTQFGKPVTLSCSQTLNHNVMYWYQQKSSQAPKLLFHYYDKDFNNEADTPDNFQSRRPNTSFCFLDIRSPGLGDTAMYLCATSTRNVYNEQFFGPGTRLTVL.

V and J are TRBV25-1 and TRBJ1-2; D uncertain. The CDR3 is made up of 14 amino acids. Germline assignment: CDR1 MGHDK and CDR2 SYGVNS. Trimming removed 3 bases at V and 2 bases at J, with 10 bases between. In nucleotides, the CDR3 is TGTGCCAGCAGTGACCCGGGATACAACTATGGCTACACCTTC. Translated: CASSDPGYNYGYTF.

The count of this clonotype is one. The chain combines TRBV6-6 with TRBJ2-7; D is possibly TRBD1 or TRBD2 (5 bases each). The CDR3 totals 12 residues. V dropped 10 bases and J dropped 5 bases, with 15 bases sitting between them. From germline, CDR1 is MNHNY and CDR2 SVGAGI (reference sequence). The CDR3 sequence is CATSDMRDEQYF. CDR3 coding DNA: TGTGCCACTTCGGACATGCGGGACGAGCAGTACTTC.

The sample holds a few counts of this clonotype. The rearrangement links TRBV9 to TRBJ2-3; no reliable D call. CDR3 size: 14 residues. Germline CDR1 is SGDLS and CDR2 is YYNGEE. Trimming shortened V by 0 bases and J by 2 bases, and 7 bases separated the two germline ends. The CDR3 DNA sequence: TGTGCCAGCAGCGTAGACAGCCTCACAGATACGCAGTATTTT. Its translation: CASSVDSLTDTQYF.

CDR3 nucleotide sequence: TGTGCCAGCAGTTACAGGGGAGGAAACACCATATATTTT. Amino acids: CASSYRGGNTIYF. V is TRBV27 and J is TRBJ1-3, with 7 nucleotides matching TRBD1. The CDR3 length is 13 residues. Looked up from germline, CDR1 is MNHEY and CDR2 is SMNVEV (reference sequence). J lost 4 bases, V lost 4 bases, and 1 base had no gene match.